The 19 T cell receptor beta chains reported below all come from one sample, sequenced in a study of blood T cell repertoires in COVID-19. Clones were read by immunoSEQ multiplex PCR, and TCRdb kept only the in-frame ones, dropping some. The table includes 75,000 or so clones, 88% detected once. The sample consisted of peripheral blood. The receptors originated from a man in his 70s with acute or convalescent COVID-19.

The rearrangement uses TRBV28 and TRBJ2-2; TRBD1 aligns across 7 bases. Germline CDR1 MDHEN, CDR2 SYDVKM. There are 16 residues in the CDR3. The V and J ends lost 5 bases and 6 bases, in that order; junction bases with no gene match: 12. CDR3 nucleotides: TGTGCCAGCAGTGAACAGGGGAAACGGGTCGCCGGGGAGCTGTTTTTT. Amino acids: CASSEQGKRVAGELFF. Full variable domain (rest looked up from reference TRBV28 and TRBJ2-2): DVKVTQSSRYLVKRTGEKVFLECVQDMDHENMFWYRQDPGLGLRLIYFSYDVKMKEKGDIPEGYSVSREKKERFSLILESASTNQTSMYLCASSEQGKRVAGELFFGEGSRLTVL.

The gene calls are TRBV7-2 and TRBJ2-1; 8 bases agree with TRBD1. Unmatched junction bases numbered 3, after V lost 6 bases and J lost 2 bases. Germline values: CDR1 SGHTA, CDR2 FQGNSA. The length of the CDR3 is 14 residues. As DNA, the CDR3 is TGTGCCAGCAGTCAACAGGGGGCCTACAATGAGCAGTTCTTC. This sequence encodes CASSQQGAYNEQFF.

V and J are TRBV7-2 and TRBJ2-2, with 8 bases that match TRBD2. Germline assignment: CDR1 SGHTA and CDR2 FQGNSA. Trimming at V came to 7 bases and at J to 4 bases, leaving 11 bases not matched to a gene. CDR3 size: 16 residues. CDR3 protein: CASMDGGRIGTGELFF. CDR3 DNA sequence: TGTGCCAGCATGGATGGCGGGAGGATTGGCACCGGGGAGCTGTTTTTT.

The J gene is TRBJ2-7, the V gene TRBV7-9; D uncertain. The CDR3 loop spans 13 amino acids. Germline V gene lookup returns CDR1 SEHNR and CDR2 FQNEAQ (reference sequence). Between the trimmed V and J ends, which lost 1 base and 9 bases, there was a span of 13 bases. The CDR3 is CASSLGAKEGQYF. In nucleotides, the CDR3 is TGTGCCAGCAGCTTAGGGGCGAAGGAAGGGCAGTACTTC.

The chain couples TRBV2 to TRBJ2-2; TRBD1 might be the D (5 bases). Germline CDR1 SNHLY, CDR2 FYNNEI. This CDR3 region has 14 residues. The V end was cut by 4 bases, the J end by 3 bases, with 9 bases between. DNA of the CDR3: TGTGCCAGCAGTGCTGACAGACACACCGGGGAGCTGTTTTTT. As protein: CASSADRHTGELFF.

The chain recombines TRBV5-8 with TRBJ1-5; 10 bases line up with TRBD1. Germline V gene sequence: CDR1 SGHTS, CDR2 YDEGEE. The CDR3 sequence is 18 residues long. The V segment lost 6 bases and the J segment 2 bases; nucleotides outside the gene matches: 14. As DNA, the CDR3 is TGTGCCAGCACCGCAGGGGGGACAGGGGTTTTTGGCAATCAGCCCCAGCATTTT. Translation: CASTAGGTGVFGNQPQHF.

This clone turned up a few times. The V and J genes are TRBV6-1 and TRBJ2-3, with a possible D match to TRBD1 (6 bases). Trimming took 3 bases from V and 1 from J, leaving 11 bases between them. The CDR3 loop spans 15 amino acids. The germline CDR1 and CDR2 sequences are MNHNS and SASEGT. The CDR3 spells CASSDRGLGTDTQYF. For the CDR3, the DNA is TGTGCCAGCAGTGACAGGGGATTGGGCACAGATACGCAGTATTTT.

The chain links TRBV7-9 to TRBJ2-3; 8 bases fit TRBD2. V was pared by 3 bases and J by 5 bases, with 7 bases of the junction left unmatched. This CDR3 contains 15 residues. Germline-derived CDR1 and CDR2 are SEHNR and FQNEAQ (reference sequence). Here the CDR3 reads CASSFSGTRGDTQYF. The CDR3, as DNA: TGTGCCAGCAGCTTCAGTGGGACTAGGGGAGATACGCAGTATTTT.

This clone has just a few counts. The V call is TRBV7-3, the J call TRBJ2-7; D is uncertain. Between the trimmed V and J ends, which lost 5 bases and 0 bases, there was a span of 11 bases. CDR1 SGHTA and CDR2 FQGTGA come from the germline V gene. There are 14 residues in the CDR3. The CDR3 region has the DNA TGTGCCAGCAGCCCAAGTCACAGCTCCTACGAGCAGTACTTC. Translated: CASSPSHSSYEQYF.

In this sample, this clone turned up once. The chain links TRBV5-8 to TRBJ2-4, with D uncertain. CDR3 size: 13 residues. The V end was cut by 0 bases, the J end by 6 bases, with 7 bases between. Germline CDR1 reads SGHTS; CDR2 reads YDEGEE. The CDR3 DNA sequence: TGTGCCAGCAGCTTGGCTGCGTCAAACATTCAGTACTTC. Amino acid sequence: CASSLAASNIQYF.

This clone has more than one count but fewer than ten. V usage is TRBV4-1 and J usage is TRBJ2-7; 8 bases align to TRBD1. CDR1 and CDR2 from the germline V gene are MGHRA and YSYEKL. This CDR3 spans 14 amino acids. V was pared by 3 bases and J by 5 bases, with 6 bases of the junction left unmatched. CDR3 protein: CASSQAGQGHEQYF. CDR3 in DNA: TGCGCCAGCAGCCAGGCTGGACAGGGCCACGAGCAGTACTTC.

V is TRBV4-3 and J is TRBJ2-1, with TRBD1 identical over 8 bases. V lost 1 base and J lost 3; bases outside the gene matches: 2. The CDR3 length is 15 residues. From germline, CDR1 is LGHNA and CDR2 YSLEER. CDR3 nucleotide sequence: TGCGCCAGCAGCCAAGCGACAGGGGTCTACAATGAGCAGTTCTTC. Protein: CASSQATGVYNEQFF.

The rearrangement uses TRBV6-2 or TRBV6-3 and TRBJ2-7, with TRBD1 as a possible D gene (6 bases). Trimming removed 6 bases at V and 0 bases at J, with 12 bases between. Germline V gene sequence: CDR1 MNHEY, CDR2 SVGEGT. The CDR3 has 14 amino acids. CDR3 in DNA: TGTGCCAGCAGCCAAACAGGGAGCTCCTACGAGCAGTACTTC. Translating gives CASSQTGSSYEQYF.

The chain has TRBV7-3 and TRBJ2-1, with D possibly TRBD2 on 5 matching bases. The V and J ends lost 3 bases and 8 bases respectively, with 17 bases between them. Germline V gene data show CDR1 as SGHTA and CDR2 as FQGTGA. The CDR3 spans 15 residues. The CDR3 protein is CASSFSASPLDEQFF. CDR3 DNA sequence: TGTGCCAGCAGCTTTAGTGCTAGCCCTTTGGATGAGCAGTTCTTC.

The J gene is TRBJ2-1, the V gene TRBV18; 9 nucleotides agree with TRBD2. The germline CDR1 and CDR2 sequences are KGHSH and LQKENI. The CDR3 runs 15 residues. J was trimmed by 6 bases and V by 6 bases; bases with no gene match: 9. The CDR3 DNA follows: TGTGCCAGCTCCAACGGGCCTAGCGGGGCCAATGAGCAGTTCTTC. It yields the protein CASSNGPSGANEQFF.

This chain joins TRBV28 and TRBJ2-3, with 11 positions matching TRBD2. Germline CDR1 reads MDHEN; CDR2 reads SYDVKM. Trimming at V came to 3 bases and at J to 5 bases, leaving 10 bases not matched to a gene. The CDR3 has 17 amino acids. In DNA form, the CDR3 reads TGTGCCAGCAGTTTGTTTACTAGCGGGGGCCCCCGAGATACGCAGTATTTT. Amino acids: CASSLFTSGGPRDTQYF.

The chain links TRBV21-1 to TRBJ2-7; no check of the table's D call, TRBD2, against the DNA was made. TRBV21-1 is listed as a pseudogene. The length of the CDR3 is 15 residues. This chain's CDR3 is CASTRLAVSSYEQYF. The CDR3 nucleotides are TGTGCCAGCACTAGACTAGCGGTGAGCTCCTACGAGCAGTACTTC.

The chain carries TRBV3-1 (or the pseudogene TRBV3-2) and TRBJ2-2, with D tentatively TRBD1 (7 bases). Trimming pared 5 bases from V and 6 bases from J, leaving 13 bases between. Per germline, CDR1 LGHDT and CDR2 YNNKEL (reference sequence). The CDR3 length is 14 residues. The CDR3 sequence: CASSTQGGAGELFF. DNA of the CDR3: TGTGCCAGCAGCACCCAGGGGGGTGCCGGGGAGCTGTTTTTT.

The V gene is TRBV3-1 (or the pseudogene TRBV3-2), the J gene TRBJ2-7; tentatively, D is TRBD1 (6 bases). The CDR3 runs 15 residues. Germline V CDR1 and CDR2: LGHDT, YNNKEL (reference sequence). Trimming left V 1 base short and J 3 bases short, with 13 bases between. The CDR3: CASSQGPWDIYEQYF. CDR3 nucleotides: TGTGCCAGCAGCCAAGGCCCTTGGGACATCTACGAGCAGTACTTC.